This T cell receptor beta chain emerged from a study of blood T cell repertoires in COVID-19. Across the study: Both acute and convalescent COVID-19 samples were obtained from the United States, Italy and Spain. PBMCs, B-cell-depleted T cells, or T cells provided the cDNA or gDNA that made up the material.

Per the authors' pipeline: Nucleated cell counts were estimated from reference gene primer amplification. Produced via immunoSEQ multiplex PCR; TCRdb's table is partial and in-frame only. That table supplies the V and J calls and clone size; D and trimming were determined from the DNA. The data contain roughly 140,000 clones, 65% to 90% of them seen just once; the ten biggest clones take up roughly a tenth. The V gene's germline CDR1 is SGHTA and CDR2 FQGNSA. The CDR3 is made up of 14 amino acids. V was clipped by 5 bases and J by 11 bases, with 20 bases between them. This sequence was found in a man aged 60 to 75 with active or convalescent COVID-19. V usage is TRBV7-2 and J usage is TRBJ2-3; TRBD1 might be the D (6 bases). Sequencing was performed on peripheral blood. The CDR3 DNA sequence: TGTGCCAGCAGCGACCGGACAGCCGAGATTAAGCAGTATTTT. As protein: CASSDRTAEIKQYF.